The rows below give T cell receptor beta chains drawn from one sample of a study of T cell changes during pregnancy in multiple sclerosis. Clones were sequenced by immunoSEQ multiplex PCR, and TCRdb holds only the in-frame ones, with some missing. The sample includes tens of thousands of clones, approximately 92% seen only once; the top ten take 1% to 1.5%. Source material: peripheral blood. The receptors shown here come from a female donor with multiple sclerosis, enrolled in a pregnancy study. Each CDR3 is given with its conserved first and last residue. The D gene is left open where the match is weak. Clone sizes are given selectively: once, few, many, or a class where the clone is expanded.

TRBV6-5	TRBJ2-7	TRBD1	NA	TGTGCCAGCAGTTATATGGGACAGGGGGTCCACGAGCAGTACTTC	CASSYMGQGVHEQYF
TRBV5-4	TRBJ2-7	NA	once	TGTGCCAGCAGCCGTGAGGCTCGCCTCTCCTACGAGCAGTACTTC	CASSREARLSYEQYF
TRBV11-2	TRBJ2-2	TRBD1	NA	TGTGCCAGCAGCAACCTCAGGGGGCCCACCGGGGAGCTGTTTTTT	CASSNLRGPTGELFF
TRBV7-9	TRBJ1-5	TRBD1	NA	TGTGCCAGCAGCCTAGGCGAGGGGGCCCCTCTCGGTCAGCCCCAGCATTTT	CASSLGEGAPLGQPQHF
TRBV28	TRBJ1-5	TRBD1	once	TGTGCCAGCAGTTTCGAGAACAGGGGGGCTGATTATAGCAATCAGCCCCAGCATTTT	CASSFENRGADYSNQPQHF
TRBV19	TRBJ1-2	TRBD1	NA	TGTGCCAGTAGTTTGGACAGGGGATATGGCTACACCTTC	CASSLDRGYGYTF
TRBV9	TRBJ1-5	NA	few	TGTGCCAGCAGCCCCGGGGCAGGCAATCAGCCCCAGCATTTT	CASSPGAGNQPQHF
TRBV5-5	TRBJ2-4	TRBD2	NA	TGTGCCAGCAGCTTGGAACTAGCGGGTGGGAACATTCAGTACTTC	CASSLELAGGNIQYF
TRBV27	TRBJ2-7	TRBD1	NA	TGTGCCAGCAGACGAACAGGGGGTCTCTACGAGCAGTACTTC	CASRRTGGLYEQYF
TRBV28	TRBJ2-2	NA	NA	TGTGCCAGCAGTTCGGGCCAGAACACCGGGGAGCTGTTTTTT	CASSSGQNTGELFF
TRBV4-3	TRBJ2-5	NA	NA	TGCGCCAGCAGCCGATCCTCACAGGGAGGGTGGGAGACCCAGTACTTC	CASSRSSQGGWETQYF
TRBV5-1	TRBJ2-1	NA	NA	TGCGCCAGCAGCTTGGGTCCGATCAGCTCCTACAATGAGCAGTTCTTC	CASSLGPISSYNEQFF
TRBV6-4	TRBJ2-1	TRBD2	few	TGTGCCAGCAGCCGCGCTAGCGGGACTTACGATGAGCAGTTCTTC	CASSRASGTYDEQFF
TRBV7-2	TRBJ2-3	NA	NA	TGTGCCAGCAGCGGAGCGGCCAAAACAGATACGCAGTATTTT	CASSGAAKTDTQYF
TRBV27	TRBJ2-7	TRBD2	NA	TGTGCCAGCAGTTTAAGCGGGGGCGAGCAGTACTTC	CASSLSGGEQYF
TRBV9	TRBJ2-5	NA	NA	TGTGCCAGCAGCCCACATGGGCCCCAAGAGACCCAGTACTTC	CASSPHGPQETQYF
TRBV5-5	TRBJ2-7	TRBD2	NA	TGTGCCAGCAGTCGGACTAGTTTGGAGTTAGGGGAGCAGTACTTC	CASSRTSLELGEQYF
TRBV7-9	TRBJ1-5	NA	once	TGTGCCAGCAGCCGGCCGAGTCAGCCCCAGCATTTT	CASSRPSQPQHF
TRBV29-1	TRBJ2-7	TRBD2	NA	TGCAGCGCTAACGGACTAGCGGGAGATTCCTACGAGCAGTACTTC	CSANGLAGDSYEQYF
TRBV4-1	TRBJ2-5	NA	NA	TGCGCCAGCAGCCTCTCCCGAGGGAGCCAAGAGACCCAGTACTTC	CASSLSRGSQETQYF
TRBV7-9	TRBJ2-7	TRBD1	NA	TGTGCCAGCAGCTTACTCGTAGGGGGCGCTTACGAGCAGTACTTC	CASSLLVGGAYEQYF
TRBV7-2	TRBJ2-1	NA	NA	TGTGCCAGCAGTTCGATTCCCGGGCACAATGAGCAGTTCTTC	CASSSIPGHNEQFF
TRBV18	TRBJ2-7	TRBD1	NA	TGTGCCAGCTCACCCTACTCGACAGGGGTCGAGCAGTACTTC	CASSPYSTGVEQYF
TRBV10-3	TRBJ2-3	TRBD1	NA	TGTGCCATCAGTGAGATGGGTCGACAGGGGACGAGGGGCGGTACGCAGTATTTT	CAISEMGRQGTRGGTQYF
TRBV11-2	TRBJ2-7	TRBD1	NA	TGTGCCAGCAGCTTATATGGGGACAGGTCCTCTTCCTACGAGCAGTACTTC	CASSLYGDRSSSYEQYF
TRBV5-4	TRBJ1-1	NA	once	TGTGCCAGCAGTTGGAACACGGGGGGGCCATACACTGAAGCTTTCTTT	CASSWNTGGPYTEAFF
TRBV6-5	TRBJ2-4	NA	NA	TGTGCCAGCAGTTATAAGGGCGATGGTAACAACATTCAGTACTTC	CASSYKGDGNNIQYF
TRBV5-1	TRBJ2-3	NA	NA	TGCGCCAGCAGCCTAGAGGGACCAGGTGATACGCAGTATTTT	CASSLEGPGDTQYF
TRBV6-5	TRBJ2-7	NA	NA	TGTGCCAGCAGTTGGACTATAAAGTCGTACGAGCAGTACTTC	CASSWTIKSYEQYF
TRBV18	TRBJ2-7	NA	NA	TGTGCCAGCTCACCGCGAGTGGGGGTCTCCTACGAGCAGTACTTC	CASSPRVGVSYEQYF
TRBV6-4	TRBJ2-1	TRBD2	NA	TGTGCCAGCAGTGACTCAGCGGGATCCTACAATGAGCAGTTCTTC	CASSDSAGSYNEQFF
TRBV28	TRBJ1-4	TRBD1	NA	TGTGCCAGCAGCCCTGGACAGGACCCACGGAAACTGTTTTTT	CASSPGQDPRKLFF
TRBV6-5	TRBJ1-2	TRBD1	NA	TGTGCCAGCATTTCTCCCGACAGGGGGATTGGCTACACCTTC	CASISPDRGIGYTF
TRBV7-2	TRBJ2-3	TRBD1	NA	TGTGCCAGCAGCTTGACCGGGACAGGGGCAGGAGATACGCAGTATTTT	CASSLTGTGAGDTQYF
TRBV7-9	TRBJ2-3	NA	NA	TGTGCCAGCAGCTTCTCTCGATCTGCGGATACGCAGTATTTT	CASSFSRSADTQYF
TRBV27	TRBJ2-2	NA	NA	TGTGCCAGCAGTTTAGGGGGCGGAATGGGGTTCACCGGGGAGCTGTTTTTT	CASSLGGGMGFTGELFF
TRBV7-3	TRBJ2-2	NA	NA	TGTGCCAGCAGCTTAAACGGTGGAACCGGGGAGCTGTTTTTT	CASSLNGGTGELFF
TRBV18	TRBJ1-5	TRBD1	NA	TGTGCCAGCTCACCTTCGACAGGGAGTGGGGATCAGCCCCAGCATTTT	CASSPSTGSGDQPQHF
TRBV7-3	TRBJ1-1	NA	NA	TGTGCCAGCAGCTCCACGGCAGGAAAGAACACTGAAGCTTTCTTT	CASSSTAGKNTEAFF
TRBV6-5	TRBJ1-2	NA	NA	TGTGCCAGCAGACGCGGGACGCCGGCCATCTATGGCTACACCTTC	CASRRGTPAIYGYTF
TRBV15	TRBJ1-3	NA	once	TGTGCCACCAGCCCTTGGGACATTGGCTCTGGAAACACCATATATTTT	CATSPWDIGSGNTIYF
TRBV10-3	TRBJ2-3	TRBD2	NA	TGTGCCATCAGTGAAGTAGGGAGGGCTAATACGGACCTCCGCGGGGGTACGCAGTATTTT	CAISEVGRANTDLRGGTQYF
TRBV29-1	TRBJ2-7	TRBD1	NA	TGCAGCGTTGTGGACAGGGGGGCTCTCCACGAGCAGTACTTC	CSVVDRGALHEQYF
TRBV19	TRBJ1-1	NA	NA	TGTGCCAGTAGTAGCCAGGGAGACACTGAAGCTTTCTTT	CASSSQGDTEAFF
TRBV7-2	TRBJ2-2	NA	NA	TGTGCCAGCAGCCCAAGAGCGACAGGCCCGAACACCGGGGAGCTGTTTTTT	CASSPRATGPNTGELFF
TRBV10-3	TRBJ2-1	TRBD2	NA	TGTGCCATCAGTGTTGGGGGGGATGAGCAGTTCTTC	CAISVGGDEQFF
TRBV11-1	TRBJ2-1	NA	NA	TGTGCCAGCAGCTTATATCGACTAGAACCCTTGTACAATGAGCAGTTCTTC	CASSLYRLEPLYNEQFF
TRBV11-2	TRBJ2-7	TRBD2	once	TGTGCCAGCAGCTTACTAGCGGGTGCCTACGAGCAGTACTTC	CASSLLAGAYEQYF
TRBV5-6	TRBJ1-1	NA	NA	TGTGCCAGCAGCTTATTCTCGCCAGTCACTGAAGCTTTCTTT	CASSLFSPVTEAFF
TRBV18	TRBJ2-1	TRBD2	NA	TGTGCCAGCTCACCACCGGACGGGCGGGAGAGTGAGCAGTTCTTC	CASSPPDGRESEQFF
TRBV5-1	TRBJ2-7	NA	NA	TGCGCCAGCAGCTTGGACTATAGGGTAGTCGAGCAGTACTTC	CASSLDYRVVEQYF
TRBV9	TRBJ2-5	NA	NA	TGTGCCAGCAGCGTAGGTCTTGACCGAGAGACCCAGTACTTC	CASSVGLDRETQYF
TRBV2	TRBJ2-7	NA	NA	TGTGCCAGCGGGGCAGGGGTGCAGTACGAGCAGTACTTC	CASGAGVQYEQYF
TRBV2	TRBJ1-1	NA	NA	TGTGCCAGCAAGTCCTACACTGAAGCTTTCTTT	CASKSYTEAFF
TRBV7-9	TRBJ1-1	NA	NA	TGTGCCAGCAGCCCGCTCCTAGGGGGTGTGAACACTGAAGCTTTCTTT	CASSPLLGGVNTEAFF
TRBV10-3	TRBJ1-1	NA	NA	TGTGCCATCAGTGAAGTGTCGCAGGATCAAGCTTTCTTT	CAISEVSQDQAFF
TRBV2	TRBJ2-7	TRBD2	NA	TGTGCCAGCAGTGTTACTAGCGGTCCCTACGAGCAGTACTTC	CASSVTSGPYEQYF